This T cell receptor beta chain originates from a study of cytomegalovirus exposure and HLA in healthy donors. In the study overall: Roughly 170 million T cells yielded approximately 110 million unique TCR beta sequences in earlier analysis. Study conclusions and caveats: In a later analysis, HLA-C alleles had the fewest associated TCRs, DRB1 alleles the most. A list of 150 or so TCR beta chains associated with cytomegalovirus was given. Accurate prediction of most subjects' HLA-A and HLA-B alleles from TCR beta sequences was reported.

The V gene lost 6 bases and the J gene lost 2 bases, with 11 bases spanning the gap. The length of the CDR3 is 14 residues. CDR1 SGHTA and CDR2 FQGNSA come from the germline V gene. Regarding this clone: Its matching antigen is unknown.

Primers: 60 Vbeta forward and 13 Jbeta reverse. Repertoires were generated with immunoSEQ multiplex PCR, while TCRdb's copy carries only in-frame clones and drops some. Here the sample spans 55,000 to 80,000 clones, 75% being singletons. The sequencing sample was made of PBMCs. This chain joins TRBV7-2 and TRBJ1-3; maybe TRBD1 (5 bases). The TCR was taken from a middle-aged woman in good health and CMV-seropositive. CDR3 coding DNA: TGTGCCAGCAGTCCGGGGGTGGCTGGAAACACCATATATTTT. Translated, it gives CASSPGVAGNTIYF.